Reported below is one TCR beta chain. Antigen unknown. The length of the CDR3 is 14 residues. Trimming removed 6 bases from V and 5 bases from J; junction bases left unmatched: 8. Germline V gene sequence: CDR1 LNHDA, CDR2 SQIVND (reference sequence). These data originate in a study of type 1 and type 2 diabetes patients. Genomic DNA was the PCR template. Multiplex PCR with 30 forward and 13 reverse primers amplified the TCR beta CDR3. MiXCR, applied by TCRdb to the multiplex PCR reads, yields one record per CDR3 protein. This table holds 280,000 or so distinct CDR3 sequences, more than 40% found once. Study results and caveats: Groups were not age- or gender-matched, which may bias interpretation. Both CD4+ and CD8+ type 2 diabetes repertoires showed significantly higher diversity than type 1.

Anyone with other autoimmune disease or infection in the prior four weeks was excluded. Specimen: peripheral blood mononuclear cells (PBMCs). The chain carries TRBV19 and TRBJ2-5, with TRBD1 matching 8 bases. The sequence derives from a man aged 18 to 29 with type 2 diabetes. CDR3 region: CASRRTGSVETQYF. As DNA, the CDR3 is TGTGCCAGTAGAAGGACAGGGAGCGTTGAGACCCAGTACTTC.